The 24 T cell receptor beta chains presented below share a single source sample, sequenced in a study of T cell repertoires in cytomegalovirus infection. Which antigens these TCRs recognize remains unknown. TCRdb reprocessed the reads via MiXCR and lists one record per CDR3 protein. The sample has nearly 700,000 distinct CDR3 sequences; around 30% are singletons. The sample in question was cultured PBMCs, obtained from culture after CMV antigen stimulation. All receptors derive from a human donor in good health (CMV status not recorded). Some clones in this sample may be carry-over from other donors' samples.

The rearrangement links TRBV18 to TRBJ1-5; D is unclear. The germline V gene has CDR1 KGHSH and CDR2 LQKENI. There are 15 residues in the CDR3. Trimming pared 3 bases from V and 0 bases from J, leaving 9 bases between. CDR3 protein: CASSPGISSNQPQHF. As DNA, the CDR3 is TGTGCCAGCTCACCCGGTATAAGTAGCAATCAGCCCCAGCATTTT.

This clonotype was observed many times. The rearrangement joins TRBV7-9 to TRBJ1-1, with D hard to call. The CDR3 is 15 residues long. V was trimmed by 5 bases and J by 0 bases, leaving 13 bases between them. Germline CDR1 SEHNR, CDR2 FQNEAQ (reference sequence). The CDR3 coding sequence is TGTGCCAGCAGCCCCCCTGAAGGCCTGAACACTGAAGCTTTCTTT. Translating gives CASSPPEGLNTEAFF.

This clonotype has a single count. Here the CDR3 DNA reads TGCAGTGCTAGAGTATCGGGATCTGGAAACACCATATATTTT. As protein: CSARVSGSGNTIYF. The chain recombines TRBV20-1 with TRBJ1-3; D not resolved. V lost 1 base to trimming and J lost 1 base, with 8 bases between them. Per the germline V gene, CDR1 is DFQATT and CDR2 is SNEGSKA (reference sequence). The CDR3 runs to 14 residues.

This clonotype was counted a few times. The rearrangement uses TRBV29-1 and TRBJ1-4, with 7 bases matching TRBD1. This CDR3 is built from 14 residues. Germline lookup yields CDR1 SQVTM and CDR2 ANQGSEA. Trimming at V came to 6 bases and at J to 0 bases, leaving 4 bases not matched to a gene. For the CDR3, the DNA is TGCAGCGTCTACGACAGGGCAACTAATGAAAAACTGTTTTTT. Translating gives CSVYDRATNEKLFF. Together with reference TRBV29-1 and TRBJ1-4, the CDR3 gives the full variable domain: SAVISQKPSRDICQRGTSLTIQCQVDSQVTMMFWYRQQPGQSLTLIATANQGSEATYESGFVIDKFPISRPNLTFSTLTVSNMSPEDSSIYLCSVYDRATNEKLFFGSGTQLSVL.

This chain links TRBV6-2 or TRBV6-3 with TRBJ2-7; no clear D. This CDR3 is built from 16 residues. V was cut by 2 bases and J by 1 base, with 15 bases left in between. CDR1 is MNHEY and CDR2 is SVGEGT in the germline V gene. The CDR3 DNA is TGTGCCAGCAGTTACCCCACCCGGATCCTTTCCTACGAGCAGTACTTC. It translates to CASSYPTRILSYEQYF.

The CDR3 here is CAISAQGVLQPQHF. CDR3 coding DNA: TGTGCCATCAGTGCGCAAGGGGTCCTTCAGCCCCAGCATTTT. The rearrangement links TRBV10-3 to TRBJ1-5; a weak D match, TRBD1 (5 bases). The CDR3 consists of 14 residues. Germline-derived CDR1 and CDR2 are ENHRY and SYGVKD. V lost 4 bases, J lost 6 bases, and 13 bases lay in between.

The V call is TRBV11-2, the J call TRBJ1-6; 8 positions match TRBD1. CDR3 size: 16 residues. Germline V gene sequence: CDR1 SGHAT, CDR2 FQNNGV. Trimming removed 4 bases from V and 7 bases from J; junction bases left unmatched: 9. CDR3 nucleotides: TGTGCCAGCAGCTCGTCCCGGACAGGGTCGAATTCACCCCTCCACTTT. Translating it yields CASSSSRTGSNSPLHF.

This chain uses TRBV28 with TRBJ1-5; 9 nucleotides match TRBD1. Per the germline V gene, CDR1 is MDHEN and CDR2 is SYDVKM. Unmatched junction bases numbered 7, after V lost 6 bases and J lost 4 bases. The length of the CDR3 is 15 residues. The CDR3 DNA reads TGTGCCAGCAGCCAGGACAGGGGTCCTAATCAGCCCCAGCATTTT. Translating it yields CASSQDRGPNQPQHF.

This clonotype was found a few times. The gene calls are TRBV28 and TRBJ2-2; D possibly corresponds to TRBD1 (5 bases). Germline V lookup: CDR1 MDHEN, CDR2 SYDVKM. The CDR3 totals 13 residues. V lost 8 bases and J 4 bases, leaving 11 bases between the germline ends. The CDR3 sequence: CASFRVGTGELFF. CDR3 bases: TGTGCCAGCTTCAGGGTGGGCACCGGGGAGCTGTTTTTT.

There are a few counts of this clonotype. The V call is TRBV27, the J call TRBJ2-2, with D tentatively TRBD2 (5 bases). The ends were cut back, 1 base at V and 7 bases at J, with 10 bases in the middle. The CDR3 contains 14 residues. Germline V gene sequence: CDR1 MNHEY, CDR2 SMNVEV (reference sequence). The CDR3 DNA is TGTGCCAGCAGTTTATGGGAGCAGGACGGGGAGCTGTTTTTT. Residues: CASSLWEQDGELFF.

The chain employs TRBV6-6 and TRBJ1-2, with a tentative D call TRBD1 (6 bases). The CDR3 is made up of 13 amino acids. V lost 6 bases and J lost 8, with 16 bases in between. Per germline, CDR1 MNHNY and CDR2 SVGAGI (reference sequence). CDR3 coding DNA: TGTGCCAGCAGCCGGACAGCAAAAACAGGCTACACCTTC. Protein sequence: CASSRTAKTGYTF.

The chain joins TRBV19 to TRBJ2-3; 10 bases map to TRBD2. Germline V gene data show CDR1 as LNHDA and CDR2 as SQIVND (reference sequence). The V and J ends lost 4 bases and 6 bases, in that order; junction bases with no gene match: 13. CDR3 length: 17 amino acids. CDR3: CASSTRKLAGRPDTQYF. Written as DNA, the CDR3 is TGTGCCAGTAGTACCCGGAAACTAGCGGGGAGGCCCGATACGCAGTATTTT.

This clonotype has only a few counts. The junction differs from germline at one of its ends, possibly a read error. This chain uses TRBV7-2 with TRBJ2-3, with unresolved D. CDR1 is SGHTA and CDR2 is FQGNSA in the germline V gene. This CDR3 comprises 13 residues. DNA of the CDR3: TGTGCCAGCCGCTTAGGTATCTCAGATACGCAGTATTTT. Amino acids: CASRLGISDTQYF. The full variable domain, in which reference TRBV7-2 and TRBJ2-3 provide the parts outside the CDR3, is GAGVSQSPSNKVTEKGKDVELRCDPISGHTALYWYRQSLGQGLEFLIYFQGNSAPDKSGLPSDRFSAERTGGSVSTLTIQRTQQEDSAVYLCASRLGISDTQYFGPGTRLTVL.

There are a few counts of this clonotype. The chain recombines TRBV7-2 with TRBJ2-1; D is possibly TRBD2 (6 bases). CDR3 length: 15 amino acids. Germline CDR1 and CDR2: SGHTA and FQGNSA. V lost 5 bases and J lost 8, with 19 bases in between. CDR3 protein: CASSPGGAGGDEQFF. The DNA for the CDR3 is TGTGCCAGCAGCCCAGGCGGGGCAGGTGGGGATGAGCAGTTCTTC.

V and J are TRBV7-2 and TRBJ2-3; the match to TRBD1 covers 8 bases. The CDR3 loop spans 13 amino acids. The V and J ends lost 11 bases and 0 bases, in that order; junction bases with no gene match: 4. Germline V lookup: CDR1 SGHTA, CDR2 FQGNSA. The CDR3 DNA is TGTGCCGGGACAGGTTCTAGCACAGATACGCAGTATTTT. It translates to CAGTGSSTDTQYF.

The rearrangement uses TRBV19 and TRBJ1-5; tentatively, D is TRBD1 (5 bases). CDR3 length equals 12 residues. V was shortened by 8 bases and J by 9 bases, with 14 bases between the two germline ends. CDR1 is LNHDA and CDR2 is SQIVND in the germline V gene (reference sequence). Here the CDR3 DNA reads TGTGCCAGTCGATTGGGGGGACGGCCCCAGCATTTT. Protein: CASRLGGRPQHF.

The chain has TRBV20-1 and TRBJ2-7; 8 positions agree with TRBD1. V gave up 5 bases and J gave up 5 bases; unmatched junction bases: 5. Germline CDR1 and CDR2: DFQATT and SNEGSKA (reference sequence). The length of the CDR3 is 12 residues. The CDR3 bases are TGCAGTGCTGGGGCAGGGGGCGACGAGCAGTACTTC. This encodes CSAGAGGDEQYF.

A note on this clonotype: Germline is not matched at one junction end, which may reflect a read error. The chain recombines TRBV7-2 with TRBJ2-2; perhaps TRBD2 as D (5 bases). The CDR3 covers 15 residues. CDR1 and CDR2 (germline): SGHTA, FQGNSA. The CDR3 protein is CASSLISGIAGELLF. The CDR3 bases are TGTGCCAGCAGCTTAATATCCGGGATTGCCGGGGAGCTGCTTTTT. Full variable domain (missing parts from reference TRBV7-2 and TRBJ2-2): GAGVSQSPSNKVTEKGKDVELRCDPISGHTALYWYRQSLGQGLEFLIYFQGNSAPDKSGLPSDRFSAERTGGSVSTLTIQRTQQEDSAVYLCASSLISGIAGELLFGEGSRLTVL.

The V and J genes are TRBV7-9 and TRBJ2-2; D is unresolved. V dropped 2 bases and J dropped 4 bases, with 14 bases sitting between them. Looked up from germline, CDR1 is SEHNR and CDR2 is FQNEAQ (reference sequence). The length of the CDR3 is 16 residues. CDR3: CASSLFFAVGTGELFF. CDR3 bases: TGTGCCAGCAGCTTATTTTTCGCGGTTGGCACCGGGGAGCTGTTTTTT. Using reference TRBV7-9 and TRBJ2-2 for the parts outside the CDR3, the full variable domain is DTGVSQNPRHKITKRGQNVTFRCDPISEHNRLYWYRQTLGQGPEFLTYFQNEAQLEKSRLLSDRFSAERPKGSFSTLEIQRTEQGDSAMYLCASSLFFAVGTGELFFGEGSRLTVL.

The V gene is TRBV11-2, the J gene TRBJ2-5; D is unclear. The ends were cut back, 7 bases at V and 3 bases at J, with 9 bases in the middle. The V gene's germline CDR1 is SGHAT and CDR2 FQNNGV. There are 12 residues in the CDR3. The CDR3 coding sequence is TGTGCCAGCACCCTGGGAAAAGAGACCCAGTACTTC. The encoded protein is CASTLGKETQYF.

This clonotype has a handful of counts. The chain combines TRBV19 with TRBJ2-3; unclear D gene. Germline loops: CDR1 LNHDA, CDR2 SQIVND (reference sequence). The length of the CDR3 is 16 residues. V lost 8 bases, J lost 0 bases, and 18 bases lay in between. The CDR3 bases are TGTGCCAGTTCTACGGGCCGGACGACTAGCACAGATACGCAGTATTTT. Translation: CASSTGRTTSTDTQYF.

This chain connects TRBV23-1 to TRBJ2-5, with D possibly TRBD2 on 5 matching bases. TRBV23-1 is classed as an ORF, of uncertain function. Trimming removed 2 bases at V and 1 base at J, with 20 bases between. The CDR3 sequence is 18 residues long. The CDR3, as DNA: TGCGCCAGCAGTCAAGGAGAGATTTCGCCTAGCCTCCAAGAGACCCAGTACTTC. It is translated as CASSQGEISPSLQETQYF.

This clonotype was observed a few times. The chain carries TRBV7-2 and TRBJ1-1; D gene unclear. The CDR3 is 13 amino acids. CDR1 SGHTA and CDR2 FQGNSA come from the germline V gene. The ends were cut back, 7 bases at V and 4 bases at J, with 13 bases in the middle. This CDR3 reads CASTPPGGTEAFF. The CDR3 DNA is TGTGCCAGCACCCCGCCGGGAGGCACTGAAGCTTTCTTT.

This clonotype was counted between two and nine times. The CDR3 reads CASTRDRATNEKLFF. As DNA, the CDR3 is TGTGCCAGCACCCGGGACCGTGCAACTAATGAAAAACTGTTTTTT. The chain uses TRBV2 and TRBJ1-4; D possibly corresponds to TRBD1 (5 bases). Trimming cost V 7 bases and J 0 bases, with 12 bases left between them. The CDR3 has 15 residues. Looked up from germline, CDR1 is SNHLY and CDR2 is FYNNEI.